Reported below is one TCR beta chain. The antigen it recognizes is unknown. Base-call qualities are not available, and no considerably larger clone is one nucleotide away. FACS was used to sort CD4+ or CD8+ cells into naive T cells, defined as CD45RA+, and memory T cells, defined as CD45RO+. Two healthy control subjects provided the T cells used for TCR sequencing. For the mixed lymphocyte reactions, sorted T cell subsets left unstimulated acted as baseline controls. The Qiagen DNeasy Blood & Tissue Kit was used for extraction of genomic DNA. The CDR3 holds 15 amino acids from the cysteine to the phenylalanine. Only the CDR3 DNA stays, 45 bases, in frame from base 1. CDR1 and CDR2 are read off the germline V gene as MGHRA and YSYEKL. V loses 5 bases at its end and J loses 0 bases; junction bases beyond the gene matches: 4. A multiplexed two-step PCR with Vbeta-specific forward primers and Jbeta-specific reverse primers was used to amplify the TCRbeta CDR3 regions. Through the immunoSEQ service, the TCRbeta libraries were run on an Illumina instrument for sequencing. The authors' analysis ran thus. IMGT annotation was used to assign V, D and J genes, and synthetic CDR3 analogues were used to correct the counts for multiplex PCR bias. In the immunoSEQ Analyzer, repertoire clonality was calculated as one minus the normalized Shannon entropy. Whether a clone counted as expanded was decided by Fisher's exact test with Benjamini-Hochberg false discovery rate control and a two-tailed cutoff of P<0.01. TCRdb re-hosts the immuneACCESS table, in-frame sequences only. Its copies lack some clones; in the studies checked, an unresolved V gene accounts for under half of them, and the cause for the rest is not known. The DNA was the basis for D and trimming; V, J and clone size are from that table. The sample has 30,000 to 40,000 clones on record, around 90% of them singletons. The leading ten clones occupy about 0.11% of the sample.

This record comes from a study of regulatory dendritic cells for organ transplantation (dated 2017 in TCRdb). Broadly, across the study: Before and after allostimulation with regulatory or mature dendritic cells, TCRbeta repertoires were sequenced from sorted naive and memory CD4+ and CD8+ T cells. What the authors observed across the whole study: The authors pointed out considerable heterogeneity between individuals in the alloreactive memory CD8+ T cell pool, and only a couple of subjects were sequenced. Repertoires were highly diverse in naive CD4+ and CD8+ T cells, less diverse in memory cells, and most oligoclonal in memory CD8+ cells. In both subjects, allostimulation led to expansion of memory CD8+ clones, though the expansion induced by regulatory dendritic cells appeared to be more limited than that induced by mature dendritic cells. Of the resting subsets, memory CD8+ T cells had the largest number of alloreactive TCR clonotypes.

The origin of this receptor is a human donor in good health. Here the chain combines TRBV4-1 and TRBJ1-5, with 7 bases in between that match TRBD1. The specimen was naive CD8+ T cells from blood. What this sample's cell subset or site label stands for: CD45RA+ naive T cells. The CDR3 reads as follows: CASSLDRDSNQPQHF. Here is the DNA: TGCGCCAGCAGCTTAGACAGGGATAGCAATCAGCCCCAGCATTTT.